The T cell receptor (beta chain) described here comes from a study of response to subunit inactivated influenza vaccine. V shed 9 bases, J shed 1 base, and the junction held 4 bases outside the gene matches. Germline assignment: CDR1 KGHDR and CDR2 SFDVKD. The CDR3 is made up of 15 amino acids. Using its own MiXCR run on the RT-PCR reads, TCRdb lists one record per CDR3 protein. There are over 400,000 distinct CDR3 sequences in the sample; approximately 11% occur only once, and about an eighth lies in the top ten. The chain combines TRBV24-1 with TRBJ2-2; 10 nucleotides align to TRBD2. The sequence derives from a man aged 50 to 60 who received an inactivated influenza vaccine. Sequenced material: PBMCs from blood, taken roughly 48 days after vaccination. CDR3 loop: CATGRTSGNTGELFF. In nucleotides, the CDR3 is TGTGCCACCGGGAGGACTAGCGGGAACACCGGGGAGCTGTTTTTT.